These T cell receptor beta chains were read from a single sample in a study of response to subunit inactivated influenza vaccine. Using its own MiXCR run on the RT-PCR reads, TCRdb lists one record per CDR3 protein. This table holds over 150,000 distinct CDR3 sequences, 14% found once. Sequences were derived from CD8+ T cells sorted from PBMCs, sampled 5 days after vaccination. The receptors originated from a man over 45 who received an inactivated influenza vaccine. The CDR3 runs from the conserved cysteine through the conserved F or W. D genes are given only for firm matches. Only part of the rows carry a size: once, few, many, or a class if the clone is expanded.

j_call	v_call	clone_size	d_call	cdr3_nt	cdr3_aa
TRBJ2-3	TRBV9	few	TRBD2	TGTGCCAGCAGCCTCGTCGCAGGGGCGGGAGGAGATACGCAGTATTTT	CASSLVAGAGGDTQYF
TRBJ2-5	TRBV7-9	NA	NA	TGTGCCAGCAGCCCACGGACAGCACAAGAGACCCAGTACTTC	CASSPRTAQETQYF
TRBJ1-1	TRBV13	NA	NA	TGTGCCAGCAGCTTAAGGCCGGCGTTGAACACTGAAGCTTTCTTT	CASSLRPALNTEAFF
TRBJ1-1	TRBV6-1	NA	TRBD1	TGTGCCAGCAGGCCCACAGGGGGCCGCACTGAAGCTTTCTTT	CASRPTGGRTEAFF
TRBJ2-7	TRBV7-8	few	TRBD1	TGTGCCAGCAGCTTAGTGGGACAGGCCTCCTACGAGCAGTACTTC	CASSLVGQASYEQYF
TRBJ2-3	TRBV24-1	few	TRBD1	TGTGCCACCAGTGATTTTAGGGGACAGGGGAGCACAGATACGCAGTATTTT	CATSDFRGQGSTDTQYF
TRBJ2-2	TRBV7-2	many	NA	TGTGCCAGCAGTCCCACGGGACCCGGGGAGCTGTTTTTT	CASSPTGPGELFF
TRBJ2-2	TRBV6-2/TRBV6-3	NA	TRBD1	TGTGCCAGCAGCATCCTCCCGGGACAGGGGGCGCGGACCGGGGAGCTGTTTTTT	CASSILPGQGARTGELFF
TRBJ1-2	TRBV6-2/TRBV6-3	NA	NA	TGTGCCAGCAGTCGGTATGGGACGATTTCGACTTATGGCTACACCTTC	CASSRYGTISTYGYTF
TRBJ1-4	TRBV13	few	TRBD1	TGTGCCAGCAGCCCAAGTCCGGGACAGGGGGCTGAAAAACTGTTTTTT	CASSPSPGQGAEKLFF
TRBJ2-7	TRBV20-1	few	TRBD2	TGCAGTGCTAGAGGCCCCACGGGACTAGCGGGAGGCCACGAGCAGTACTTC	CSARGPTGLAGGHEQYF
TRBJ2-7	TRBV5-1	few	NA	TGCGCCAGCAGCTTACAACAGAACTACGAGCAGTACTTC	CASSLQQNYEQYF
TRBJ2-5	TRBV7-8	NA	NA	TGTGCCAGCAGCTTAGCCGACTCGAAGCTGGGGACCCAGTACTTC	CASSLADSKLGTQYF
TRBJ2-2	TRBV3-1	NA	NA	TGTGCCTCCTGCCAAGTACTGGAGCGACGAGGTCACACCGGGGAGCTGTTTTTT	CASCQVLERRGHTGELFF
TRBJ2-7	TRBV7-2	NA	NA	TGTGCCAGCAGCTTCGCGGCAGCCTACGAGCAGTACTTC	CASSFAAAYEQYF
TRBJ2-7	TRBV5-5	NA	NA	TGTGCCAGCAGCTTGTGGGCAGGGGCAGCCTACGAGCAGTACTTC	CASSLWAGAAYEQYF
TRBJ2-1	TRBV20-1	NA	TRBD2	TGCAGTGCTAGAGTGGTTGGGACTAGCGGGAGTGGGCAGTTCTTC	CSARVVGTSGSGQFF
TRBJ2-3	TRBV6-2/TRBV6-3	NA	TRBD1	TGTGCCAGCAGTTACCTTGGACAGGGGGGAGATACGCAGTATTTT	CASSYLGQGGDTQYF
TRBJ2-3	TRBV15	few	TRBD1	TGTGCCACCAGCAGCGATGGGACAGGACCTGATACGCAGTATTTT	CATSSDGTGPDTQYF
TRBJ2-1	TRBV27	many	NA	TGTGCCAGCAGTCCTACGCCCGACGGATACAATGAGCAGTTCTTC	CASSPTPDGYNEQFF
TRBJ2-5	TRBV7-9	NA	NA	TGTGCCAGCAGCCCGCAACTCGAGACCCAGTACTTC	CASSPQLETQYF
TRBJ1-1	TRBV7-9	NA	NA	TGTGCCTCTCAACTTGGACTTAGCACTGAAGCTTTCTTT	CASQLGLSTEAFF
TRBJ1-3	TRBV12-3/TRBV12-4	many	NA	TGTGCCAGCAGGTCAACCCCTCGATCCGGAAACACCATATATTTT	CASRSTPRSGNTIYF
TRBJ2-1	TRBV7-9	few	NA	TGTGCCAGCAGCATTCTGGATTACAATGAGCAGTTCTTC	CASSILDYNEQFF
TRBJ2-5	TRBV15	NA	NA	TGTGCCACCAGCAGAGACCCGGCGCAAGAGACCCAGTACTTC	CATSRDPAQETQYF
TRBJ2-3	TRBV15	NA	NA	TGTGCCACCAGCCCTATGGGGGGGACAGTTAGCACAGATACGCAGTATTTT	CATSPMGGTVSTDTQYF
TRBJ2-2	TRBV6-2/TRBV6-3	NA	TRBD2	TGTGCCAGCAGTTTCTCCGGGGTAGCGGGTTCCGGGGAGCTGTTTTTT	CASSFSGVAGSGELFF
TRBJ2-1	TRBV7-2	NA	NA	TGTGCCAGCGGGGCAGGGTTCCGCCCGAGCTCCTACAATGAGCAGTTCTTC	CASGAGFRPSSYNEQFF
TRBJ2-1	TRBV6-6	NA	NA	TGTGCCAGCAGTTGGACAGTCAATGAGCAGTTCTTC	CASSWTVNEQFF
TRBJ1-6	TRBV6-1	NA	TRBD1	TGTGCCAGCAGTCCTGAGGGACAGAGTTTAAATTCACCCCTCCACTTT	CASSPEGQSLNSPLHF
TRBJ1-6	TRBV20-1	NA	NA	TGCAGTGCTAGAGATTTGGGCTCCTATAATTCACCCCTCCACTTT	CSARDLGSYNSPLHF
TRBJ2-1	TRBV9	NA	NA	TGTGCCAGCAGCGTAGGACTCAGCTCCTACAATGAGCAGTTCTTC	CASSVGLSSYNEQFF
TRBJ2-7	TRBV11-2	few	TRBD2	TGTGCCAGCAGCCACCGGGGGGACCATTACGAGCAGTACTTC	CASSHRGDHYEQYF
TRBJ1-1	TRBV5-5	NA	TRBD1	TGTGCCAGCAGCTTGGGACAGGGGTGGACTGAAGCTTTCTTT	CASSLGQGWTEAFF
TRBJ2-1	TRBV4-3	NA	TRBD2	TGCGCCAGCAGCCAAGAAACCTTTGTAGCGGGAGGGCCGCGAGCTGAGCAGTTCTTC	CASSQETFVAGGPRAEQFF
TRBJ2-1	TRBV7-9	NA	TRBD1	TGTGCCAGCAGCCGACAGGGGATCCACAATGAGCAGTTCTTC	CASSRQGIHNEQFF
TRBJ2-1	TRBV7-6	few	NA	TGTGCCAGCAGCCTAGGACAGCTCCTGTACAATGAGCAGTTCTTC	CASSLGQLLYNEQFF
TRBJ1-5	TRBV6-2/TRBV6-3	NA	NA	TGTGCCAGCAGTGTCCTCGGGGGAAGCAATCAGCCCCAGCATTTT	CASSVLGGSNQPQHF
TRBJ2-3	TRBV6-4	once	TRBD2	TGTGCCAGCAGTCGACTAGCCACAGATACGCAGTATTTT	CASSRLATDTQYF